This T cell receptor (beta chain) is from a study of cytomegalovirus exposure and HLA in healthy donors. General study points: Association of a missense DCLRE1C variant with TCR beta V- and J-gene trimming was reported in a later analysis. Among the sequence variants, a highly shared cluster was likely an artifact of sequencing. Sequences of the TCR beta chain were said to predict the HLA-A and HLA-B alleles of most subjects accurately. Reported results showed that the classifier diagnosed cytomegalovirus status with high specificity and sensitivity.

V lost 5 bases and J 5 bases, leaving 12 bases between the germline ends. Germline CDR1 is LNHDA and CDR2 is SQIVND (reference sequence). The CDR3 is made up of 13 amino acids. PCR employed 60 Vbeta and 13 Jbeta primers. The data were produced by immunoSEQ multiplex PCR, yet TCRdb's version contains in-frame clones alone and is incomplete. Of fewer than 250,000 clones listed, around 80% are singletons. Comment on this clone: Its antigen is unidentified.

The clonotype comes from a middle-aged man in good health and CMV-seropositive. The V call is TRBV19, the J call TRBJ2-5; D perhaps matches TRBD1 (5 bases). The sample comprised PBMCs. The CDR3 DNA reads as TGTGCCAGTAGTGTCCCTCCAGGGGAGACCCAGTACTTC. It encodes CASSVPPGETQYF.